The T cell receptor (beta chain) under discussion was sequenced for a study of molecular identifiers for immune sequencing clone quantification (dated by TCRdb to the late 2010s). Turning to the overall study: For a replicate experiment, RNA from 20,000 or 100,000 naive CD8 T cells was divided into five aliquots, and four of the five aliquots were sequenced. This methods study benchmarked molecular-identifier clustering-based TCR repertoire sequencing (MIDCIRS) and TCR RNA copy counting, using CD8 T cells to do so. The full study reports these points: Clones above 20 RNA copies held over 97% of molecules in CMV-specific effector cells but under 1% in naive cells. The naive libraries included spiked-in Jurkat TCR RNA (fewer than eleven copies' worth), and this Jurkat TCR RNA is not part of the donor repertoire. Modeling estimated 2.5 to 3 recovered TCR RNA copies per cell, compared with 9.5 to 10 by digital PCR, which implies roughly 30% capture efficiency. Highly expanded clone sizes could be underestimated because identical TCR molecules may share a barcode. Without barcode sub-clustering, chimeric consensus sequences inflated TCR diversity; chimeras reached as high as 47%. Spiked-in Jurkat TCR RNA equal to a single cell's worth was reported to be detectable even within 1,100,000 naive CD8 T cells.

This clonotype was counted a few times. Its antigen remains unidentified. Base quality data are lacking; no much larger clone is found one base away. Libraries of naive CD8 T cells were built from approximately 20,000 to 1,000,000 sorted cells, with 10%, 30% or 50% of the purified RNA used. Naive CD8 T cells were FACS-sorted as CD8+CD4-CCR7+CD45RA+ on a BD FACSAria II into RLT Plus buffer. To test detection sensitivity, Jurkat RNA equal to about nine TCR copies was added to samples of about 20,000-1,000,000 naive CD8 T cells. CD8 T cells were enriched with RosetteSep CD8+ T Cell Enrichment Cocktail and Ficoll-Paque, followed by ACK red cell lysis. The library came from PCR. Sequencing used an Illumina HiSeq 4000. Preparation of bulk TCR libraries followed a previously described approach, with the TCR primers listed in Table S5. The Qiagen AllPrep DNA/RNA kit was used to purify total RNA. Before analysis, reads from multiple sequencing runs of one library were combined. The study's processing was this. Reads were retained only if their TCR constant sequence matched exactly, and those retained reads were trimmed to 150 nt and grouped according to their 12-nt molecular barcodes. Reads within each barcode group were sub-clustered using a 15% Levenshtein threshold, and quality-weighted consensus sequences were constructed for each RNA molecule. Non-functional sequences were filtered out, along with any lower-count sequence sitting one edit away from another sequence. Barcode sub-clusters with fewer than 20% of the maximum read count were removed, based on fitting two negative binomial distributions. The public sequencing data were trimmed at Q25 with fastp and processed into clonotypes with MiXCR by TCRdb, which kept only in-frame beta chains. Rows with a matching CDR3 protein are joined into one entry that keeps the most common DNA and genes. TCRdb's processing, not the authors' own work, is the source of the V and J calls. The sample yields over 600,000 distinct CDR3 sequences; 15% to 20% were counted once. Roughly 0.9% of the sample goes to the ten largest clones.

V loses 2 bases of germline sequence and J loses 1 base, and the interval between the two ends is 12 bases. The CDR3, cysteine through phenylalanine, is 15 amino acids long. Here the CDR3 DNA is all that survives: 45 bases in frame from base 1. CDR1 and CDR2 are drawn from the germline V gene (reference sequence): MNHEY, SMNVEV. The source is a human donor in good health. Some libraries in this study had Jurkat cell RNA spiked in. The rearrangement joined TRBV27 to TRBJ2-7; the D gene identity is not certain. What was sequenced was naive CD8+ T cells from blood, with Jurkat cell RNA spiked in. Reading the label with the study, this specimen's cell subset or site is: FACS-sorted CD8+CD4-CCR7+CD45RA+ naive T cells. The DNA reads as follows: TGTGCCAGCAGTTTAGCCCCGGACGGATCCTACGAGCAGTACTTC. This gives the protein CASSLAPDGSYEQYF.